This T cell receptor beta chain was obtained from a study of blood T cell repertoires in COVID-19. This clone was seen a few times. Clones were sequenced by immunoSEQ multiplex PCR, and TCRdb holds only the in-frame ones, with some missing. This sample has about 250,000 clones, with approximately 81% found just once. Recruits, aged about 18 to 90 years, lived in 24 US areas. Participants had their cohort set by participant-reported clinical history. No more than 2 weeks before study entry, exposed participants had met a case of COVID-19. The CDR3 has 13 amino acids. V gave up 1 base and J gave up 7 bases, with 10 bases separating them. CDR1 and CDR2 from the germline V gene are SGHNT and YENEEA.

The sequence was collected from a woman aged 50 to 60 who had been exposed to COVID-19. This rearrangement joins TRBV11-3 to TRBJ2-5; D call uncertain. What was sequenced was PBMCs or T cells enriched from blood (not recorded which). CDR3 sequence (DNA): TGTGCCAGCAGCTTAGTTCGATACGGGACCCAGTACTTC. The encoded protein is CASSLVRYGTQYF.